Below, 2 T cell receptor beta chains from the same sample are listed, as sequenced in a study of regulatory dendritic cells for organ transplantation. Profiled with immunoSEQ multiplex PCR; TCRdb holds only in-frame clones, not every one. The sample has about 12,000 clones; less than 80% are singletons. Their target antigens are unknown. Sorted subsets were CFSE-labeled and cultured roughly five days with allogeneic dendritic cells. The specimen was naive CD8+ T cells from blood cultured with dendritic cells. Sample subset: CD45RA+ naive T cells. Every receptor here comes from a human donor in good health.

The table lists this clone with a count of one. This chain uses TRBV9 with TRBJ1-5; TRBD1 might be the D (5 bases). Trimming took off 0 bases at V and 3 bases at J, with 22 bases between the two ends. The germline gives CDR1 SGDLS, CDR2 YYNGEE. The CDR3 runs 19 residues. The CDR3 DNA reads TGTGCCAGCAGCGTAGAAGCCAGGGAGGAAAGGAACAACAATCAGCCCCAGCATTTT. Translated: CASSVEAREERNNNQPQHF.

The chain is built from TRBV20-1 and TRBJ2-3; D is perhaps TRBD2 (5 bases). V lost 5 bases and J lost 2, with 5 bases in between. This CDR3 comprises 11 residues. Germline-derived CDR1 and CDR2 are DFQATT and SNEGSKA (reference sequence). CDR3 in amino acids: CSARDTDTQYF. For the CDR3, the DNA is TGCAGTGCTCGGGACACAGATACGCAGTATTTT.